These 9 T cell receptor beta chains originate from one sample sequenced in a study of human T cells and chemical hapten exposure. Stated time point: patch test 2, 6 weeks after DPC sensitization. Treatment reported: therapeutic diphenylcyclopropenone sensitization with weekly scalp DPC. TCRdb processed the RACE reads anew with MiXCR; each CDR3 protein has one entry. The sample includes 80,000 to 95,000 distinct CDR3 sequences, roughly 11% of them seen just once. Sequenced here: whole blood, sampled in connection with sensitization to the hapten diphenylcyclopropenone (DPC). The receptors here all came from a middle-aged man with alopecia areata. Some clones in this sample may be carry-over from other donors' samples.

This chain links TRBV12-3 or TRBV12-4 with TRBJ2-5; weak D call: TRBD2 (5 bases). CDR3 size: 13 residues. V shed 1 base and J shed 4 bases, with 7 bases lying between them. This CDR3 reads CASSLVALETQYF. The CDR3 nucleotides read TGTGCCAGCAGTTTAGTAGCGCTAGAGACCCAGTACTTC.

This clonotype was detected a few times. The chain is built from TRBV18 and TRBJ1-1; D is unclear. CDR1 is KGHSH and CDR2 is LQKENI in the germline V gene. The CDR3 length is 16 residues. V lost 0 bases, J lost 2 bases, and 13 bases lay in between. CDR3 sequence: CASSPPSGRANTEAFF. CDR3 bases: TGTGCCAGCTCACCACCATCGGGCCGAGCAAACACTGAAGCTTTCTTT.

This clonotype was counted only a few times. The rearrangement uses TRBV5-1 and TRBJ1-2; D possibly corresponds to TRBD1 (5 bases). V gave up 1 base and J gave up 4 bases, with 11 bases separating them. The germline CDR1 and CDR2 sequences are SGHRS and YFSETQ. The CDR3 is 14 amino acids. The CDR3: CASSLLGGGYGYTF. The CDR3 DNA reads TGCGCCAGCAGCTTGTTGGGGGGTGGCTATGGCTACACCTTC.

This clonotype showed up many times. The V call is TRBV4-1, the J call TRBJ1-2; no reliable D call. V lost 0 bases and J lost 2, with 10 bases in between. Germline lookup yields CDR1 MGHRA and CDR2 YSYEKL. The CDR3 runs 15 residues. CDR3: CASSQEVGGNYGYTF. Here the CDR3 DNA reads TGCGCCAGCAGCCAAGAAGTAGGAGGGAACTATGGCTACACCTTC.

This clonotype was counted a few times. The genes are TRBV4-3 and TRBJ2-1; D call uncertain. V lost 0 bases and J lost 7, with 10 bases in between. CDR1 LGHNA and CDR2 YSLEER come from the germline V gene. The CDR3 sequence is 14 residues long. CDR3 region: CASSQESSFNEQFF. The DNA for the CDR3 is TGCGCCAGCAGCCAAGAATCCAGCTTTAATGAGCAGTTCTTC.

Ten or more counts support this clonotype. The chain employs TRBV7-2 and TRBJ2-3; D may be TRBD1 (5 bases). The CDR3 length is 14 residues. Germline CDR1 reads SGHTA; CDR2 reads FQGNSA. V lost 7 bases to trimming and J lost 5 bases, with 16 bases between them. The CDR3 spells CASNHKGPLDTQYF. CDR3 sequence (DNA): TGTGCCAGCAATCATAAGGGGCCGTTAGATACGCAGTATTTT.

This clonotype was seen only a few times. The chain combines TRBV7-2 with TRBJ2-3, with unresolved D. Germline CDR1 SGHTA, CDR2 FQGNSA. The V end was cut by 6 bases, the J end by 0 bases, with 10 bases between. The CDR3 covers 14 residues. In DNA form, the CDR3 reads TGTGCCAGCAGGTTTGCGGTTAGCACAGATACGCAGTATTTT. Amino acids: CASRFAVSTDTQYF.

The chain employs TRBV6-5 and TRBJ1-1, with 9 bases fitting TRBD1. Germline V gives CDR1 MNHEY, CDR2 SVGAGI. The J segment lost 3 bases and the V segment lost 4 bases, leaving 6 bases of the junction unmatched. This CDR3 comprises 15 residues. The CDR3 here is CASSLRGQGYTEAFF. The CDR3 DNA reads as TGTGCCAGCAGTTTACGGGGACAGGGCTACACTGAAGCTTTCTTT.

This clonotype was counted at least ten times. The chain carries TRBV7-2 and TRBJ2-3; the D call may be TRBD1 or TRBD2 (5 bases each). Trimming left V 5 bases short and J 5 bases short, with 11 bases between. The CDR3 extends over 13 amino acids. CDR1 and CDR2 (germline): SGHTA, FQGNSA. In DNA, the CDR3 is TGTGCCAGCAGCCCTCGGGACCGAGATACGCAGTATTTT. Protein product: CASSPRDRDTQYF.